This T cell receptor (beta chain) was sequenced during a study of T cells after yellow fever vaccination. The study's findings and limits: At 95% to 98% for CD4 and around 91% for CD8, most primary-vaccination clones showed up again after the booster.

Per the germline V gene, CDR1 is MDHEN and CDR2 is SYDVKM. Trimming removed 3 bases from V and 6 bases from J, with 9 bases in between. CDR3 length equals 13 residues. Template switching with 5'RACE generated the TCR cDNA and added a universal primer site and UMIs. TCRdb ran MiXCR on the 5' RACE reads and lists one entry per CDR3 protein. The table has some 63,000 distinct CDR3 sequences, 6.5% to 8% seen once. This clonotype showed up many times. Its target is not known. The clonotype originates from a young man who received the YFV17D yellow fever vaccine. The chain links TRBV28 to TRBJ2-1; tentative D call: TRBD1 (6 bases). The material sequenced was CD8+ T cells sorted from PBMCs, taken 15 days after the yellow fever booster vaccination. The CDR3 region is CASSFAGANEQFF. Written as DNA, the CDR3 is TGTGCCAGCAGTTTTGCAGGGGCCAATGAGCAGTTCTTC. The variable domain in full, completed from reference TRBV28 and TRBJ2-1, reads DVKVTQSSRYLVKRTGEKVFLECVQDMDHENMFWYRQDPGLGLRLIYFSYDVKMKEKGDIPEGYSVSREKKERFSLILESASTNQTSMYLCASSFAGANEQFFGPGTRLTVL.